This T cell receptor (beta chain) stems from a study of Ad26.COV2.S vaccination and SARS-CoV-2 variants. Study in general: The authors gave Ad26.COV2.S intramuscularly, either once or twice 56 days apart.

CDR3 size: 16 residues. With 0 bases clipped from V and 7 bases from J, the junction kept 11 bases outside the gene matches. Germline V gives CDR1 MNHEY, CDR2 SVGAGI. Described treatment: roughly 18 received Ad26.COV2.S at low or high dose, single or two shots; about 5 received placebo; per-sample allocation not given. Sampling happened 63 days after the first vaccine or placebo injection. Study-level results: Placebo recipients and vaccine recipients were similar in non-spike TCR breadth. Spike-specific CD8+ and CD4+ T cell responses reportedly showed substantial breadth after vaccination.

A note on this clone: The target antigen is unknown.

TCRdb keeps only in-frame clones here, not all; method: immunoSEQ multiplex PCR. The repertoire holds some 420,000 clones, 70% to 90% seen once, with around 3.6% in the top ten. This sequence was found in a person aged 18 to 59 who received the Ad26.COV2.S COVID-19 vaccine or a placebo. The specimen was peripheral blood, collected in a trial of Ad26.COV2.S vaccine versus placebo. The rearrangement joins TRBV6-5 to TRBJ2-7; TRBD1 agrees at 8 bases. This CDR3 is CASSYSISRGLGEQYF. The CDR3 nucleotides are TGTGCCAGCAGTTACTCGATAAGCAGGGGGCTAGGAGAGCAGTACTTC.